This TCR beta chain derives from a study of blood T cell repertoires in COVID-19. Study-wide background: Sites across the United States, Italy and Spain contributed samples from acute and convalescent COVID-19.

The CDR3 consists of 13 residues. Germline loops: CDR1 LNHDA, CDR2 SQIVND (reference sequence). Between the trimmed V and J ends, which lost 6 bases and 0 bases, there was a span of 9 bases. Participant-reported clinical history was the basis for cohort assignment. TCRdb keeps only in-frame clones here, not all; method: immunoSEQ multiplex PCR. The sample has 270,000 or so clones, around 89% seen once; the top ten hold approximately 4%. The chain employs TRBV19 and TRBJ2-7, with D possibly matching TRBD1 (6 bases). This TCR came from a woman younger than 45 with acute COVID-19. Sequences were obtained from PBMCs or T cells enriched from blood (not recorded which). The CDR3 sequence is CASSVDSSYEQYF. CDR3 sequence (DNA): TGTGCCAGTAGCGTGGACAGCTCCTACGAGCAGTACTTC.